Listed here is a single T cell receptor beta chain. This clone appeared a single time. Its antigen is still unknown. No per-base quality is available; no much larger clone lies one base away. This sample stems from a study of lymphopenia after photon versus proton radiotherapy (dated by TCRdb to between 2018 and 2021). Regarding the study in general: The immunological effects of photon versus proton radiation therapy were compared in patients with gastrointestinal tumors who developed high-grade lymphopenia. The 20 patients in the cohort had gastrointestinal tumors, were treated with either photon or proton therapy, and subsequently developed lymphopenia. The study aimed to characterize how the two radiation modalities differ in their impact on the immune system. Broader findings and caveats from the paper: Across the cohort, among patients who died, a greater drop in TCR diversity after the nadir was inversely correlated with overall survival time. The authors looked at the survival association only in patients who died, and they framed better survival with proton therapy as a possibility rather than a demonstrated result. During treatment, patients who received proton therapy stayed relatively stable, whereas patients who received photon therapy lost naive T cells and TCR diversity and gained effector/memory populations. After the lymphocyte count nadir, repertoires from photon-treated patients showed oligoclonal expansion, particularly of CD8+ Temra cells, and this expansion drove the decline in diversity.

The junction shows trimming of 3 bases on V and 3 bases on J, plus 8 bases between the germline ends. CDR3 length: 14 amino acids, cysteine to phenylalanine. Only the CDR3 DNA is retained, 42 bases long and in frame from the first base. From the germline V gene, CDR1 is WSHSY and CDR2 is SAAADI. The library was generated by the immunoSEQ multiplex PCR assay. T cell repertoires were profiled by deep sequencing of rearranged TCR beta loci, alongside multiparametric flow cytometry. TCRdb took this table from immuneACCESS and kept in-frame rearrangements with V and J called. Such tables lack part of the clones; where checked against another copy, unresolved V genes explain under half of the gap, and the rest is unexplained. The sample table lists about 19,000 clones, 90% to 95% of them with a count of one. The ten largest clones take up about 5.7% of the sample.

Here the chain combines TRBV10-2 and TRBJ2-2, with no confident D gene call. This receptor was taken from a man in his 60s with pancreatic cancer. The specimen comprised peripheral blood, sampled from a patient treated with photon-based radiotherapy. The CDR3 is CASSESGYTGELFF. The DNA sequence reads TGCGCCAGCAGTGAATCAGGCTACACCGGGGAGCTGTTTTTT.